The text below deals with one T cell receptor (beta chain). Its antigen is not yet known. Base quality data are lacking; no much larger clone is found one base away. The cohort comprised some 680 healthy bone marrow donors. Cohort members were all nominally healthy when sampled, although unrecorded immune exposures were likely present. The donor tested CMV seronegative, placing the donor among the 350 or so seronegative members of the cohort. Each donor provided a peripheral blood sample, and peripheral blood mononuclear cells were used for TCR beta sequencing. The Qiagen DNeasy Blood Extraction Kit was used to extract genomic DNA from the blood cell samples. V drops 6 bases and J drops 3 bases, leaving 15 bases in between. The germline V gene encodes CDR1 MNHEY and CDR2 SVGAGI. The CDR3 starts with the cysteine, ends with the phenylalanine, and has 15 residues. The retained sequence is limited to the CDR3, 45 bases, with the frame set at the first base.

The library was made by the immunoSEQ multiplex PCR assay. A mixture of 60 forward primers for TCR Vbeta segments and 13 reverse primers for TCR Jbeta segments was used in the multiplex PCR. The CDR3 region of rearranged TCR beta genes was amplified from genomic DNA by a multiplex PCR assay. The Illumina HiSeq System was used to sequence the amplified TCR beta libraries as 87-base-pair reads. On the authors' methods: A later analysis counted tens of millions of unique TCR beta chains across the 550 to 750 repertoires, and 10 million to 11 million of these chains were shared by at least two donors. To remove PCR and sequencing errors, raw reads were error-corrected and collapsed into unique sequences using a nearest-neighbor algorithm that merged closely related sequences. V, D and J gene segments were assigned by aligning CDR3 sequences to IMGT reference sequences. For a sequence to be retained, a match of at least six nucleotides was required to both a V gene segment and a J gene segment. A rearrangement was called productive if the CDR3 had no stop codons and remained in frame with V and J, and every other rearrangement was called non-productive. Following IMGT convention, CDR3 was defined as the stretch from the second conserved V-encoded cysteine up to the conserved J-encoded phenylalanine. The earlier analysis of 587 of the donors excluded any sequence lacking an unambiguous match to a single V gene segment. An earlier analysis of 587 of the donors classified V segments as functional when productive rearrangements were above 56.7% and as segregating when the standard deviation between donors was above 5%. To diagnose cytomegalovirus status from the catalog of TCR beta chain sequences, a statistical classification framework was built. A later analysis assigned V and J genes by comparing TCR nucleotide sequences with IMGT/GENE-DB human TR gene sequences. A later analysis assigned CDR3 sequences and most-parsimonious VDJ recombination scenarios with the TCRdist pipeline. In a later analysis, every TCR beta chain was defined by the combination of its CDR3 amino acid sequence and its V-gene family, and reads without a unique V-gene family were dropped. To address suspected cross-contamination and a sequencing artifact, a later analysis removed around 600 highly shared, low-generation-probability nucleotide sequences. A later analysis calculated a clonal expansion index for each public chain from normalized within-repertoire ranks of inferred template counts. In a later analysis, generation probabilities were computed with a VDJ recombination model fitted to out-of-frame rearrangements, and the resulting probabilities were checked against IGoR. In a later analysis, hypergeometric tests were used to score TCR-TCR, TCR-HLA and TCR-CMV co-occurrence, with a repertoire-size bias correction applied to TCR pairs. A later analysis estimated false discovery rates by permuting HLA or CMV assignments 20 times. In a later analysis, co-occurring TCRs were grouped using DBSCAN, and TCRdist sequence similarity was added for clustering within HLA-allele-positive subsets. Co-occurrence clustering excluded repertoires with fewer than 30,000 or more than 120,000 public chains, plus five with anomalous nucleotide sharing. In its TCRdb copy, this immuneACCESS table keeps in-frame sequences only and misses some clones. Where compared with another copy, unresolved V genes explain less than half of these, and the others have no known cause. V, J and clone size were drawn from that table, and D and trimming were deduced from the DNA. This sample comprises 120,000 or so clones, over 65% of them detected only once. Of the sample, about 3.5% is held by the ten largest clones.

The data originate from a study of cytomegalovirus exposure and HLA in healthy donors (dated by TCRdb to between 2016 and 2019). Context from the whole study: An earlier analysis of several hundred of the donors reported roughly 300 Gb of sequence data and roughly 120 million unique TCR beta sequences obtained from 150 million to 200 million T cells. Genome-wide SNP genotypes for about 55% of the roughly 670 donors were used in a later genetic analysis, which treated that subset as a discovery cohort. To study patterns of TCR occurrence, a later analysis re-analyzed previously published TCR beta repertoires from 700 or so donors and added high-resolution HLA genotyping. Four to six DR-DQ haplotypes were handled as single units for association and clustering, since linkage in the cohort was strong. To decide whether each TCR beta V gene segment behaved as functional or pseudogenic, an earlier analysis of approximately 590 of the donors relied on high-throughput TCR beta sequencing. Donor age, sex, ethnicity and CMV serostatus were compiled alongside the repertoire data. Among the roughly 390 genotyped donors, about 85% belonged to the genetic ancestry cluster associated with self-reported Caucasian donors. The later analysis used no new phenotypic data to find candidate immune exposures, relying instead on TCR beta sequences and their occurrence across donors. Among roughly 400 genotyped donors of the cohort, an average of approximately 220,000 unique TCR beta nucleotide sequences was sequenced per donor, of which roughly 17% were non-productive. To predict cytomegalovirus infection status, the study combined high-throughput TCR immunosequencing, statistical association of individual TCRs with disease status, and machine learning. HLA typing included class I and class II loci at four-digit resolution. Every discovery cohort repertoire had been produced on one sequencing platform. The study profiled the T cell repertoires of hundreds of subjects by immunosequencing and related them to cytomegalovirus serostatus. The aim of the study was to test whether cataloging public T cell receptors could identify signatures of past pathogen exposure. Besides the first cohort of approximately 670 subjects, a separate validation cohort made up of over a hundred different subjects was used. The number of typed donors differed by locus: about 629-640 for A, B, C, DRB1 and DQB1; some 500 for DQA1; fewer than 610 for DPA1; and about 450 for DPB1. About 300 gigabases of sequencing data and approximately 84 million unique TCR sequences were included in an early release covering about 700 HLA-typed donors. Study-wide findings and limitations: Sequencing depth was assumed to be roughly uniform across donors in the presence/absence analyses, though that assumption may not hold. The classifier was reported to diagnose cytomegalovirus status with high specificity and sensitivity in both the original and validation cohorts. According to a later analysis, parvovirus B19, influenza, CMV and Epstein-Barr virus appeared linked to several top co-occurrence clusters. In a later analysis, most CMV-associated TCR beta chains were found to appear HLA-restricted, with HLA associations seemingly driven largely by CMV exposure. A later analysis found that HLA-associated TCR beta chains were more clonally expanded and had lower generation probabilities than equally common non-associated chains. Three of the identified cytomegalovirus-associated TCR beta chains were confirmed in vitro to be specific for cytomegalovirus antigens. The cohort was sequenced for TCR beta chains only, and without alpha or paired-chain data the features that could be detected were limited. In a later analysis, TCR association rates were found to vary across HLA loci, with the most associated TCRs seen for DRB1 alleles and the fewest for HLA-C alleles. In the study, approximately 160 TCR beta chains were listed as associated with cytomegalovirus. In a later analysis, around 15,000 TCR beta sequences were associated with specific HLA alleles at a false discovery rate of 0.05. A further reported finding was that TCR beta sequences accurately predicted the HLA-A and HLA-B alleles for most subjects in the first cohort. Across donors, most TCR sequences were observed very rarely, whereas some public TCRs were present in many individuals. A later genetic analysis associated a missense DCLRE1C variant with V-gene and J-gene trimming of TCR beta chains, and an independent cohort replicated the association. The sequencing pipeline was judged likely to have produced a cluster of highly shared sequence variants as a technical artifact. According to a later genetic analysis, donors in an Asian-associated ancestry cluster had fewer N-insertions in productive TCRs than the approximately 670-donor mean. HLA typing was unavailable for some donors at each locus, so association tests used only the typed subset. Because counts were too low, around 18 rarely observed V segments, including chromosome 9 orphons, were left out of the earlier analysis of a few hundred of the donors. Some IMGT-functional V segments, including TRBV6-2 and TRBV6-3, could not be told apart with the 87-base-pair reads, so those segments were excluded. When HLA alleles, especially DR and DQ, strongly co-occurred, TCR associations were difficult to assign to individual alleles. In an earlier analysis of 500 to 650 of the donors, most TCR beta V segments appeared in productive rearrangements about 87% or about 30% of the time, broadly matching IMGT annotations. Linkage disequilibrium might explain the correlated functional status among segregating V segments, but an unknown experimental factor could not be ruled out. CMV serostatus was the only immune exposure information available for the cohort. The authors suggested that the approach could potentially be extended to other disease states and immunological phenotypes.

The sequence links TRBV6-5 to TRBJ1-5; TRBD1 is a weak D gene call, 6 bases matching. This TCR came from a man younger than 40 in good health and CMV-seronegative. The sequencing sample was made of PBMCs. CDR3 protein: CASSRNRVSNQPQHF. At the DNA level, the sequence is TGTGCCAGCAGCCGCAACAGGGTTTCCAATCAGCCCCAGCATTTT.